This TCR beta chain was identified in a study of CD8 T cells in Susac syndrome. The V gene end was trimmed by 4 bases and the J gene end by 7 bases; junction bases not matched to a gene: 9. This CDR3 is built from 15 residues. Germline V gives CDR1 LGHDT, CDR2 YNNKEL (reference sequence). This clonotype was counted once. Random hexamers were used to reverse transcribe about 0.45 to 1 ug of RNA. TCRdb used MiXCR to reprocess the immunoSEQ multiplex PCR reads, holding one entry per CDR3 protein. The sample lists some 95,000 distinct CDR3 sequences; roughly 93% were seen once. The genes are TRBV3-1 and TRBJ2-5; 10 nucleotides align to TRBD1. This receptor was obtained from a human donor in good health. Source material: CD8+ T cells from PBMCs. The CDR3 DNA sequence: TGTGCCAGCAGCCCTGACCGGGACAGGGGAGGGACCCAGTACTTC. Translating it yields CASSPDRDRGGTQYF.